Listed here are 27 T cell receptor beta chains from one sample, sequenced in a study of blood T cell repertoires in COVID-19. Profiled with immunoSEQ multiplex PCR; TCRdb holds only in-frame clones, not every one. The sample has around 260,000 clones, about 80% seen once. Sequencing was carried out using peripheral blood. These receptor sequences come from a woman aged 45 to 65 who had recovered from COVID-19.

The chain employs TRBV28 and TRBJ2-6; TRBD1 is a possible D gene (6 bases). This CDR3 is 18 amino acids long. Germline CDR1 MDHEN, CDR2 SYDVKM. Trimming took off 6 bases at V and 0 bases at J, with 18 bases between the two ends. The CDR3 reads CASRKNRVILSGANVLTF. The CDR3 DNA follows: TGTGCCAGCAGGAAGAACAGGGTAATCCTCTCTGGGGCCAACGTCCTGACTTTC. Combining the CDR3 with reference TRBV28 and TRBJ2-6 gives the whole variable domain DVKVTQSSRYLVKRTGEKVFLECVQDMDHENMFWYRQDPGLGLRLIYFSYDVKMKEKGDIPEGYSVSREKKERFSLILESASTNQTSMYLCASRKNRVILSGANVLTFGAGSRLTVL.

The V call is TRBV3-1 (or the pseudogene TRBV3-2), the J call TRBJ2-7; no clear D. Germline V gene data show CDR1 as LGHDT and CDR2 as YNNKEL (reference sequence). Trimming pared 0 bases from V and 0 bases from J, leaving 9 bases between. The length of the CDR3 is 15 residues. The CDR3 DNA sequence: TGTGCCAGCAGCCAAGATGCAGGTTCCTCCTACGAGCAGTACTTC. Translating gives CASSQDAGSSYEQYF.

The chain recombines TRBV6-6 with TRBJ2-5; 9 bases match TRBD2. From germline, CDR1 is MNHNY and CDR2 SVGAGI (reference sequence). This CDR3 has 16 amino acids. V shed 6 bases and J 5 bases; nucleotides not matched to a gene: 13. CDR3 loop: CASSPPGLALFETQYF. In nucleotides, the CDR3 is TGTGCCAGCAGCCCTCCGGGACTAGCCCTTTTCGAGACCCAGTACTTC.

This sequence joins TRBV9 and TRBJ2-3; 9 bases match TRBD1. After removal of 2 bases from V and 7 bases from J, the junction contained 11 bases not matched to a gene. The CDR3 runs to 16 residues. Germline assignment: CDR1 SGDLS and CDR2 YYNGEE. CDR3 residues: CASSVQGTGYSNTQYF. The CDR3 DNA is TGTGCCAGCAGCGTGCAGGGGACAGGGTATTCAAATACGCAGTATTTT. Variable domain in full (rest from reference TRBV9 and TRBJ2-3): DSGVTQTPKHLITATGQRVTLRCSPRSGDLSVYWYQQSLDQGLQFLIQYYNGEERAKGNILERFSAQQFPDLHSELNLSSLELGDSALYFCASSVQGTGYSNTQYFGPGTRLTVL.

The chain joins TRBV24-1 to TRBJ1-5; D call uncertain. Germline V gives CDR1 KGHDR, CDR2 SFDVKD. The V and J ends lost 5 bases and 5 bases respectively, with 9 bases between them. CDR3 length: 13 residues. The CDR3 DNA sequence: TGTGCCACCAGTGGAGCGATGGATCAGCCCCAGCATTTT. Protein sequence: CATSGAMDQPQHF.

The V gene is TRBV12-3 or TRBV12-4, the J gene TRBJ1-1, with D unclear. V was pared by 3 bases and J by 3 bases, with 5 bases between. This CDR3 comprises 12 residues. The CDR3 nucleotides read TGTGCCAGCAGTTTTTCAGACACTGAAGCTTTCTTT. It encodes CASSFSDTEAFF.

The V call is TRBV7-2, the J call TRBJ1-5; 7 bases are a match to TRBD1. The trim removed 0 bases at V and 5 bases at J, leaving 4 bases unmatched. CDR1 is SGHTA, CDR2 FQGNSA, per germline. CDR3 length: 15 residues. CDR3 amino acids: CASSLAHRGDQPQHF. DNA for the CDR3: TGTGCCAGCAGCTTAGCTCACAGGGGCGATCAGCCCCAGCATTTT.

The CDR3 spells CASSQIDEQYF. The CDR3 DNA reads TGTGCCAGCAGCCAAATCGACGAGCAGTACTTC. The chain couples TRBV3-1 (or the pseudogene TRBV3-2) to TRBJ2-7, with D unresolved. Germline V CDR1 and CDR2: LGHDT, YNNKEL (reference sequence). With 2 bases removed from V and 5 bases from J, the gap between germline ends came to 4 bases. The CDR3 extends over 11 amino acids.

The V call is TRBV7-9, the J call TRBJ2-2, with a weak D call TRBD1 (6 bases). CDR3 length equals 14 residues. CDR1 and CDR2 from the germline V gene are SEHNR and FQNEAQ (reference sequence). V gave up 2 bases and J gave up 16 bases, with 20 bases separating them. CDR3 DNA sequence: TGTGCCAGCAGCTTAACATACCGGGGACAAAACGGGTTTTTT. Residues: CASSLTYRGQNGFF.

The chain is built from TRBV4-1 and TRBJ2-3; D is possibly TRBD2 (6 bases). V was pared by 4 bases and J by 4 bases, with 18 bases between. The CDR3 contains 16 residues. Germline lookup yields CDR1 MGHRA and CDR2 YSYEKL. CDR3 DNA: TGCGCCAGCAGCCCCACAGCCCGGGGGTGGTCAGATACGCAGTATTTT. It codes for CASSPTARGWSDTQYF.

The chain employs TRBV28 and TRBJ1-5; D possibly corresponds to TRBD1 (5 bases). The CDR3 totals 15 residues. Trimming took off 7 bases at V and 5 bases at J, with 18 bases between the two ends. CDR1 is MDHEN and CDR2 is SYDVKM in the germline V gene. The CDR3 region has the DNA TGTGCCAGCAACCTAAGGCGGCAGGGTCATCAGCCCCAGCATTTT. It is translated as CASNLRRQGHQPQHF.

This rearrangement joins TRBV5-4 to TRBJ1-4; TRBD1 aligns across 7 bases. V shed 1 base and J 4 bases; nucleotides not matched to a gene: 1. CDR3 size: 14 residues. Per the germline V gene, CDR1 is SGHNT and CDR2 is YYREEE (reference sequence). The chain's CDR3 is CASSLSGGNEKLFF. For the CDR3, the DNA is TGTGCCAGCAGCTTGTCAGGGGGTAATGAAAAACTGTTTTTT.

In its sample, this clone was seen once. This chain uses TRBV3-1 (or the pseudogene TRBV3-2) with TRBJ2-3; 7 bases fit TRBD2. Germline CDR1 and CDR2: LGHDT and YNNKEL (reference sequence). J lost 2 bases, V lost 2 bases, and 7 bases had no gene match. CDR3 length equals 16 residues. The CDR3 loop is CASSQFSRGVTDTQYF. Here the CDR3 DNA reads TGTGCCAGCAGCCAATTCTCACGGGGGGTCACAGATACGCAGTATTTT.

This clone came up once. The CDR3 nucleotides read TGTGCCAGCAGCTCTCCTATAGCGGGGGCAAAGGAGACCCAGTACTTC. Residues: CASSSPIAGAKETQYF. The V and J genes are TRBV11-2 and TRBJ2-5; 9 bases align to TRBD2. The J segment lost 5 bases and the V segment lost 4 bases, leaving 11 bases of the junction unmatched. Germline V gene sequence: CDR1 SGHAT, CDR2 FQNNGV. This CDR3 is 16 amino acids long.

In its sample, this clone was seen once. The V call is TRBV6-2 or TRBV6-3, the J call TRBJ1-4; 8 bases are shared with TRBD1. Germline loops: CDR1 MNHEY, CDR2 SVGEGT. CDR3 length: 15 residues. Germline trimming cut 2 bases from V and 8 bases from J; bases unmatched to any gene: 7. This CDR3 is CASSYQGAREEKLFF. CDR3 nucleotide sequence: TGTGCCAGCAGTTACCAGGGGGCGCGCGAAGAAAAACTGTTTTTT.

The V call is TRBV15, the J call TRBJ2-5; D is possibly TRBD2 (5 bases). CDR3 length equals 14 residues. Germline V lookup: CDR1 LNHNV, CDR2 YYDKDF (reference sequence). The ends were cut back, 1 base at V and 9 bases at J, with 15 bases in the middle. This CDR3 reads CATSRGPDGAAQYF. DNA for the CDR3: TGTGCCACCAGCAGAGGACCGGATGGAGCGGCCCAGTACTTC.

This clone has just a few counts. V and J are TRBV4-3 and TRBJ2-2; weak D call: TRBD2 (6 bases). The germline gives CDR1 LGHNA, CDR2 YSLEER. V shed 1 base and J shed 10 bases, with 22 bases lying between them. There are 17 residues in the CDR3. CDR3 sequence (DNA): TGCGCCAGCAGCCAAGGGATGAGACTAGAGCCCCCCCCGGAGCTGTTTTTT. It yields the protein CASSQGMRLEPPPELFF.

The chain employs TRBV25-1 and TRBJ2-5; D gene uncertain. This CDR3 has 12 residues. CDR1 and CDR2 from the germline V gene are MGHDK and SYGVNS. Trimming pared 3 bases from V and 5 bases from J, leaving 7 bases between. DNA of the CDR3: TGTGCCAGCAGTGAGGGCCACGAGACCCAGTACTTC. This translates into CASSEGHETQYF.

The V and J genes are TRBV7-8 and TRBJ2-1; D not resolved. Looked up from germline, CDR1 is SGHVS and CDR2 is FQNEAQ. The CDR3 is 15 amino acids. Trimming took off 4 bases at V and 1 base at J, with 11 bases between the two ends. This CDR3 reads CASSSEPVSYNEQFF. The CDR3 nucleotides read TGTGCCAGCAGCTCCGAGCCTGTTTCCTACAATGAGCAGTTCTTC.

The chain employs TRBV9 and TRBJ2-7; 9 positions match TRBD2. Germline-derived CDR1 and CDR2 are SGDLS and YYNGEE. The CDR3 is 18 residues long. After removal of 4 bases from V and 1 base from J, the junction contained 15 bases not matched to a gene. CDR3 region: CASSPWGRGRDFSYEQYF. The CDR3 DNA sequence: TGTGCCAGCAGCCCCTGGGGACGCGGGAGGGACTTTTCCTACGAGCAGTACTTC. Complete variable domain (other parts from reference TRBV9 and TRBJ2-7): DSGVTQTPKHLITATGQRVTLRCSPRSGDLSVYWYQQSLDQGLQFLIQYYNGEERAKGNILERFSAQQFPDLHSELNLSSLELGDSALYFCASSPWGRGRDFSYEQYFGPGTRLTVT.

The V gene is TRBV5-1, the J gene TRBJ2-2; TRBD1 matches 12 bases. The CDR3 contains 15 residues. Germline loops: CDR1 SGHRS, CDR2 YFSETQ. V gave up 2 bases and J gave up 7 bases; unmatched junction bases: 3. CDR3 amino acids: CASSFGTGGLGELFF. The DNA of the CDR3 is TGCGCCAGCAGCTTCGGGACAGGGGGCCTCGGGGAGCTGTTTTTT.

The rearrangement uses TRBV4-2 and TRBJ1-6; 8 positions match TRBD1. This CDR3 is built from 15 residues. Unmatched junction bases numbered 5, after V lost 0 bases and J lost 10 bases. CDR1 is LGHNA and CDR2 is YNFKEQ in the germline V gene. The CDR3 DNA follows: TGTGCCAGCAGCCAAGAAACAGGACAGGGATCACCCCTCCACTTT. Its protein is CASSQETGQGSPLHF.

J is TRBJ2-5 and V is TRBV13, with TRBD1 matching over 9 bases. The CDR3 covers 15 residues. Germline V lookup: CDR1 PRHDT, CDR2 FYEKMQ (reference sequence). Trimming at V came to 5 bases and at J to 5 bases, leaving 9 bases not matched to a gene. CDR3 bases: TGTGCCAGCAGCCTACAGGGGGCCGGGGCGGAGACCCAGTACTTC. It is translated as CASSLQGAGAETQYF.

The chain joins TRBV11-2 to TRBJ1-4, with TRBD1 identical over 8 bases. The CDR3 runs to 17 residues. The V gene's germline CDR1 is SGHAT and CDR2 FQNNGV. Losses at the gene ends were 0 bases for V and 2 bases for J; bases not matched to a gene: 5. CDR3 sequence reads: CASSLDARQGTNEKLFF. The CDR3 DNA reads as TGTGCCAGCAGCTTAGATGCCAGACAGGGGACTAATGAAAAACTGTTTTTT.

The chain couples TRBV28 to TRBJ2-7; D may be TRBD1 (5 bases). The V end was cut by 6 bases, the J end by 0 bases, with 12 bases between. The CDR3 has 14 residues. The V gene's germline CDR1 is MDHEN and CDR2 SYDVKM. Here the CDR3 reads CASSVDSDSYEQYF. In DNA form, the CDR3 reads TGTGCCAGCAGCGTCGACAGTGACTCCTACGAGCAGTACTTC.

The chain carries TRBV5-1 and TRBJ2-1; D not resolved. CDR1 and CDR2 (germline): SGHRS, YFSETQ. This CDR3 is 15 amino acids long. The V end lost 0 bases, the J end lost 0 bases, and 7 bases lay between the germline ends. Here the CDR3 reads CASSLALSSYNEQFF. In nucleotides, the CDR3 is TGCGCCAGCAGCTTGGCATTGAGCTCCTACAATGAGCAGTTCTTC.

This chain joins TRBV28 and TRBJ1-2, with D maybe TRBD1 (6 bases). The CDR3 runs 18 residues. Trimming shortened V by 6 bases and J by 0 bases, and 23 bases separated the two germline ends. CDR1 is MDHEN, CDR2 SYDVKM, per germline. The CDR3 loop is CASRAQGGAERANYGYTF. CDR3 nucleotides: TGTGCCAGCAGGGCCCAAGGGGGGGCTGAAAGAGCTAACTATGGCTACACCTTC.